This T cell receptor beta chain emerged from a study of T cell responses to AZD1222 COVID-19 vaccine. Study results and caveats: Targets within unmutated variant regions were reportedly found for nearly half of spike-specific TCRs. Researchers report vaccine-associated CD4 TCRs spanning spike, with dominance at 160-218 and 743-854.

With 5 bases clipped from V and 2 bases from J, the junction kept 11 bases outside the gene matches. The CDR3 runs to 17 residues. Germline CDR1 reads SGHNT; CDR2 reads YENEEA. Points on this clone: No antigen is known for it.

TCRdb keeps only in-frame clones here, not all; method: immunoSEQ multiplex PCR. The sample includes 80,000 to 95,000 clones, 92% seen only once; the top ten take roughly 4.9%. This specimen consisted of peripheral blood, obtained on day 0 of AZD1222 vaccination. The source of this sequence is an adult in good health. This sequence joins TRBV11-3 and TRBJ2-3; 9 bases agree with TRBD2. The CDR3 loop reads CASSLGGLAGPTDTQYF. DNA of the CDR3: TGTGCCAGCAGCCTCGGTGGGCTAGCGGGACCCACAGATACGCAGTATTTT.